This T cell receptor (beta chain) is from a study of CD8+ T cells in alopecia areata. Overall study context: For 6 to 18 months, tofacitinib was taken, and 6 months off drug followed.

Trimming cost V 4 bases and J 0 bases, with 9 bases left between them. The CDR3 has 13 residues. Germline V lookup: CDR1 SQVTM, CDR2 ANQGSEA. Treatment specified: oral pan-JAK inhibitor, 5-10 mg twice daily. Extracted RNA was reverse transcribed into cDNA, the sequencing template. The protocol was immunoSEQ multiplex PCR, while the TCRdb copy is restricted to in-frame clones and leaves out a portion. The sample contains 150,000 to 200,000 clones, about 65% of which appear only once. The source was CD4+ T cells sorted from blood, collected around week 49, from a patient treated with tofacitinib. The clonotype comes from a human donor with alopecia areata. V is TRBV29-1 and J is TRBJ2-5; no definite D call. CDR3 region: CSVGGLYQETQYF. The CDR3 coding sequence is TGCAGCGTTGGGGGATTGTACCAAGAGACCCAGTACTTC. Looking up the rest from reference TRBV29-1 and TRBJ2-5 gives the full variable domain: SAVISQKPSRDICQRGTSLTIQCQVDSQVTMMFWYRQQPGQSLTLIATANQGSEATYESGFVIDKFPISRPNLTFSTLTVSNMSPEDSSIYLCSVGGLYQETQYFGPGTRLLVL.